Presented here are 32 T cell receptor beta chains from one specimen sequenced in a study of molecular identifiers for immune sequencing clone quantification. MiXCR, applied by TCRdb to the PCR reads, yields one record per CDR3 protein. There are more than 300,000 distinct CDR3 sequences in the sample; about 22% occur only once, and under 0.95% lies in the top ten. The sequenced sample consisted of naive CD8+ T cells from blood, with Jurkat cell RNA spiked in. Noted subset: FACS-sorted CD8+CD4-CCR7+CD45RA+ naive T cells. Receptors were obtained from a human donor in good health. Some libraries in this study had Jurkat cell RNA spiked in.

This clonotype came up many times. The chain recombines TRBV4-1 with TRBJ2-1; D is unresolved. Between the trimmed V and J ends, which lost 0 bases and 5 bases, there was a span of 5 bases. This CDR3 is built from 13 residues. Germline V gene sequence: CDR1 MGHRA, CDR2 YSYEKL. The CDR3 DNA follows: TGCGCCAGCAGCCAAGATAGAGACAATGAGCAGTTCTTC. Its protein is CASSQDRDNEQFF.

At least ten counts were recorded for this clonotype. The chain recombines TRBV15 with TRBJ2-4, with no clear D. The CDR3 covers 16 residues. Trimming cost V 1 base and J 2 bases, with 12 bases left between them. Germline V gene sequence: CDR1 LNHNV, CDR2 YYDKDF (reference sequence). In DNA form, the CDR3 reads TGTGCCACCAGCAGAGGGGCGGCAGCGACCAAAAACATTCAGTACTTC. Its protein product is CATSRGAAATKNIQYF.

A note on this clonotype: A much larger clonotype is one base distant, so this may be a read error. V and J are TRBV12-3 or TRBV12-4 and TRBJ2-1; TRBD2 matches at 11 bases. The CDR3 covers 19 residues. CDR3: CASSPMRLAGKSSYDEQFF. The CDR3 DNA reads TGTGCCAGCAGTCCAATGAGACTAGCGGGGAAAAGCTCCTACGATGAGCAGTTCTTC.

Many counts were recorded for this clonotype. The chain is built from TRBV29-1 and TRBJ2-2; 9 nucleotides match TRBD1. Unmatched junction bases numbered 2, after V lost 5 bases and J lost 4 bases. This CDR3 region has 13 residues. CDR1 is SQVTM, CDR2 ANQGSEA, per germline. CDR3 coding DNA: TGCAGCGTTTTGACAGGGGGCACCGGGGAGCTGTTTTTT. Protein: CSVLTGGTGELFF.

This clonotype occurred a few times. The chain employs TRBV7-3 and TRBJ2-5, with TRBD2 matching 13 bases. CDR1 is SGHTA and CDR2 is FQGTGA in the germline V gene. Trimming cost V 5 bases and J 2 bases; bases outside gene matches: 5. The CDR3 covers 16 residues. CDR3 bases: TGTGCCAGCAGCCCGGGACTAGCGGGGATACAAGAGACCCAGTACTTC. Residues: CASSPGLAGIQETQYF.

This clonotype was picked up many times. The chain combines TRBV19 with TRBJ2-7; the D is unclear. Germline CDR1 is LNHDA and CDR2 is SQIVND (reference sequence). The CDR3 has 15 residues. The germline V and J ends were trimmed by 3 bases and 2 bases, with 14 bases remaining between them. The CDR3 DNA sequence: TGTGCCAGTAGTATGAACAGCAAAATCCCCTACGAGCAGTACTTC. Its protein product is CASSMNSKIPYEQYF.

In regard to this clonotype: A read error is possible here, since a much larger clone lies one base away. The rearrangement links TRBV6-6 to TRBJ2-4, with D perhaps given as TRBD1 or TRBD2 (5 bases each). V was cut by 6 bases and J by 0 bases, with 15 bases left in between. The germline gives CDR1 MNHNY, CDR2 SVGAGI (reference sequence). The CDR3 loop spans 16 amino acids. This CDR3 reads CASSTTEGLAKNIQYF. CDR3 nucleotides: TGTGCCAGCAGCACAACAGAGGGGTTAGCCAAAAACATTCAGTACTTC.

In its sample, this clonotype was seen many times. This chain links TRBV7-6 with TRBJ2-3, with D unresolved. The CDR3 contains 14 residues. Trimming left V 6 bases short and J 6 bases short, with 16 bases between. Germline assignment: CDR1 SGHVS and CDR2 FNYEAQ. The CDR3 DNA is TGTGCCAGCAGTCACGAAGGAGTACTGGATACGCAGTATTTT. Amino acids: CASSHEGVLDTQYF.

The table lists this clonotype with many counts. V and J are TRBV28 and TRBJ2-1, with unresolved D. The ends were cut back, 4 bases at V and 13 bases at J, with 20 bases in the middle. CDR1 and CDR2 (germline): MDHEN, SYDVKM. CDR3 length equals 14 residues. CDR3 sequence: CASSYSYPLVFQFF. In nucleotides, the CDR3 is TGTGCCAGCAGTTACAGCTACCCCTTGGTCTTTCAGTTCTTC.

With regard to this clonotype: The junction departs from the called germline gene at one end, perhaps through a read error. The rearrangement uses TRBV6-2 or TRBV6-3 and TRBJ1-1; D remains unclear. Looked up from germline, CDR1 is MNHEY and CDR2 is SVGEGT. CDR3 length: 16 residues. Written as DNA, the CDR3 is TGTGCCATCAGTTACTCGTTGACCCATTTGAACACTGAAGCTTTCTTT. Translating it yields CAISYSLTHLNTEAFF.

This clonotype was counted ten times or more. The V and J genes are TRBV4-3 and TRBJ2-7; D is perhaps TRBD1 (6 bases). Germline V gene sequence: CDR1 LGHNA, CDR2 YSLEER. Trimming removed 0 bases from V and 4 bases from J, with 13 bases in between. CDR3 length: 15 residues. DNA for the CDR3: TGCGCCAGCAGCCAAGATCGTAGCAGGGGTTACGAGCAGTACTTC. Translation gives CASSQDRSRGYEQYF.

At least ten counts were recorded for this clonotype. The chain carries TRBV27 and TRBJ2-6, with a possible D match to TRBD1 (6 bases). CDR1 is MNHEY, CDR2 SMNVEV, per germline (reference sequence). The CDR3 has 15 amino acids. Trimming removed 5 bases at V and 4 bases at J, with 12 bases between. The CDR3: CASSLRGYGANVLTF. CDR3 DNA: TGTGCCAGCAGTCTTAGGGGGTACGGGGCCAACGTCCTGACTTTC.

This clonotype was found many times. The rearrangement uses TRBV19 and TRBJ1-5; the D is unclear. CDR3 length: 12 amino acids. The germline CDR1 and CDR2 sequences are LNHDA and SQIVND (reference sequence). Trimming stripped 5 bases from V and 4 bases from J, with 6 bases between. CDR3 sequence (DNA): TGTGCCAGTAGTGACCCTAATCAGCCCCAGCATTTT. This codes for CASSDPNQPQHF.

In this sample, this clonotype turned up many times. The chain has TRBV6-1 and TRBJ1-5, with a possible D match to TRBD1 (6 bases). The V end lost 4 bases, the J end lost 0 bases, and 16 bases lay between the germline ends. There are 17 residues in the CDR3. Germline V gene sequence: CDR1 MNHNS, CDR2 SASEGT. For the CDR3, the DNA is TGTGCCAGCAGTGTACCGTACAGGGAGTTTAGCAATCAGCCCCAGCATTTT. Translation gives CASSVPYREFSNQPQHF.

This clonotype was recorded many times. The CDR3 nucleotides read TGTGCCTGGAGTACAGGGACAGGGCACTACGAGCAGTACTTC. Its protein product is CAWSTGTGHYEQYF. This sequence joins TRBV30 and TRBJ2-7; 9 bases agree with TRBD1. Germline-derived CDR1 and CDR2 are GTSNPN and SVGIG (reference sequence). The CDR3 consists of 14 residues. The V and J ends lost 2 bases and 3 bases, in that order; junction bases with no gene match: 5.

On this clonotype itself: This may arise from a read error, as a much more abundant clone is one base away. The chain combines TRBV12-3 or TRBV12-4 with TRBJ1-4, with 10 nucleotides matching TRBD1. The CDR3 runs to 16 residues. J gave up 1 base and V 6 bases, and 5 bases lay outside the gene matches. The CDR3 sequence is CASSDGTGVTNEKLFF. The CDR3 DNA reads TGTGCCAGCAGCGATGGGACAGGGGTAACTAATGAAAAACTGTTTTTT.

This clonotype was seen only a few times. The rearrangement links TRBV12-3 or TRBV12-4 to TRBJ2-2; D gene ambiguous. This CDR3 is 15 amino acids long. V lost 1 base and J lost 3, with 9 bases in between. The CDR3 protein is CASSLEGSDTGELFF. The CDR3, as DNA: TGTGCCAGCAGTTTAGAAGGGTCGGACACCGGGGAGCTGTTTTTT.

This clonotype was found many times. The gene calls are TRBV4-3 and TRBJ2-3; TRBD1 agrees at 8 bases. The CDR3 extends over 14 amino acids. CDR1 is LGHNA and CDR2 is YSLEER in the germline V gene. With 11 bases clipped from V and 2 bases from J, the junction kept 9 bases outside the gene matches. The CDR3 loop reads CAGARDRNTDTQYF. DNA for the CDR3: TGCGCCGGGGCCCGGGACAGGAACACAGATACGCAGTATTTT.

This clonotype was counted ten times or more. The V gene is TRBV29-1, the J gene TRBJ1-1; 9 nucleotides line up with TRBD1. The CDR3 is made up of 14 amino acids. The ends lost 4 bases at V and 5 bases at J; junction bases unmatched: 8. Looked up from germline, CDR1 is SQVTM and CDR2 is ANQGSEA. DNA for the CDR3: TGCAGCGTTGGTGGGGGACAGGGTGAAACTGAAGCTTTCTTT. Its protein is CSVGGGQGETEAFF.

This clonotype was detected many times. The V call is TRBV18, the J call TRBJ2-3; 7 bases line up with TRBD1. Germline trimming cut 4 bases from V and 2 bases from J; bases unmatched to any gene: 6. CDR3 length: 15 residues. Germline-derived CDR1 and CDR2 are KGHSH and LQKENI. The CDR3 spells CASSRTGAHTDTQYF. As DNA, the CDR3 is TGTGCCAGCTCACGAACAGGGGCCCACACAGATACGCAGTATTTT.

In regard to this clonotype: A read error is possible here, since a much larger clone lies one base away. V and J are TRBV6-5 and TRBJ2-7, with D uncertain. In germline, CDR1 is MNHEY, CDR2 SVGAGI. Trimming took off 0 bases at V and 3 bases at J, with 18 bases between the two ends. The CDR3 is 17 amino acids. CDR3 nucleotides: TGTGCCAGCAGTTACTCTTCTCCCCGGGTCACCCTCTACGAGCAGTACTTC. Translated, it gives CASSYSSPRVTLYEQYF.

This chain uses TRBV11-3 with TRBJ2-2; the D is unclear. This CDR3 contains 13 residues. Germline V gene lookup returns CDR1 SGHNT and CDR2 YENEEA. V dropped 1 base and J dropped 6 bases, with 6 bases sitting between them. CDR3 loop: CASSLGDSGELFF. CDR3 nucleotide sequence: TGTGCCAGCAGCTTAGGAGACTCCGGGGAGCTGTTTTTT. Combining the CDR3 with reference TRBV11-3 and TRBJ2-2 gives the whole variable domain EAGVVQSPRYKIIEKKQPVAFWCNPISGHNTLYWYLQNLGQGPELLIRYENEEAVDDSQLPKDRFSAERLKGVDSTLKIQPAELGDSAVYLCASSLGDSGELFFGEGSRLTVL.

Ten or more counts support this clonotype. The CDR3 DNA follows: TGTGCCAGCAGCCCCAGACCGTGGCAGATCTCCTACGAGCAGTACTTC. Its protein is CASSPRPWQISYEQYF. The chain uses TRBV7-2 and TRBJ2-7, with no clear D. Trimming took 5 bases from V and 0 from J, leaving 17 bases between them. This CDR3 spans 16 amino acids. Germline-derived CDR1 and CDR2 are SGHTA and FQGNSA.

Regarding this clonotype: This may be a read error, as it is one base from a much larger clone. The rearrangement links TRBV19 to TRBJ1-1; D uncertain. This CDR3 spans 13 amino acids. With 10 bases removed from V and 4 bases from J, the gap between germline ends came to 16 bases. Looked up from germline, CDR1 is LNHDA and CDR2 is SQIVND (reference sequence). The chain's CDR3 is CATSAGGITEAFF. The CDR3 DNA reads TGTGCCACCTCGGCGGGCGGCATCACTGAAGCTTTCTTT.

There are a few counts of this clonotype. The chain couples TRBV6-6 to TRBJ2-7, with D possibly TRBD2 on 6 matching bases. Germline V gives CDR1 MNHNY, CDR2 SVGAGI (reference sequence). The CDR3 consists of 16 residues. V was shortened by 0 bases and J by 1 base, with 13 bases between the two germline ends. The DNA for the CDR3 is TGTGCCAGCAGTTACTCCTCGGGGGAGATATCCTACGAGCAGTACTTC. Translation: CASSYSSGEISYEQYF.

This clonotype has more than one count but fewer than ten. The genes are TRBV25-1 and TRBJ1-2; unclear D gene. V was pared by 4 bases and J by 8 bases, with 8 bases between. The germline gives CDR1 MGHDK, CDR2 SYGVNS. The CDR3 is made up of 11 amino acids. The CDR3 DNA follows: TGTGCCAGCAGTGCTGGACTAGGCTACACCTTC. Translation gives CASSAGLGYTF.

Notes on this clonotype: This likely comes from a read error, as the CDR3 has no conserved phenylalanine or tryptophan at its end. The chain is built from TRBV4-2 and TRBJ2-3; 7 nucleotides line up with TRBD2. CDR1 and CDR2 (germline): LGHNA, YNFKEQ. The CDR3 spans 20 residues. Germline trimming cut 0 bases from V and 2 bases from J; bases unmatched to any gene: 17. In nucleotides, the CDR3 is TGTGCCAGCAGCCAAGACGGGGGAGGGTGGATACTAGCTTCCACAGATACGCAGTATCTT. This translates into CASSQDGGGWILASTDTQYL.

This clonotype was recorded many times. V and J are TRBV11-2 and TRBJ2-7, with unresolved D. V shed 1 base and J shed 5 bases, with 9 bases lying between them. The CDR3 runs to 13 residues. CDR1 is SGHAT and CDR2 is FQNNGV in the germline V gene. CDR3 nucleotide sequence: TGTGCCAGCAGCTTAGCTACCCGGGACGAGCAGTACTTC. It is translated as CASSLATRDEQYF.

The V and J genes are TRBV29-1 and TRBJ2-4; maybe TRBD2 (6 bases). The V end was cut by 4 bases, the J end by 0 bases, with 10 bases between. Germline V gene data show CDR1 as SQVTM and CDR2 as ANQGSEA. The CDR3 runs to 14 residues. CDR3 in DNA: TGCAGCGTTGGGGCGGGGCTAGCCAAAAACATTCAGTACTTC. Residues: CSVGAGLAKNIQYF. The full variable domain, with the rest looked up from reference TRBV29-1 and TRBJ2-4, is SAVISQKPSRDICQRGTSLTIQCQVDSQVTMMFWYRQQPGQSLTLIATANQGSEATYESGFVIDKFPISRPNLTFSTLTVSNMSPEDSSIYLCSVGAGLAKNIQYFGAGTRLSVL.

This clonotype was counted ten times or more. CDR3 in DNA: TGCGCCAGCAGCCCCGGGACAGGGGGCCCGAGCTCCTACGAGCAGTACTTC. Encoded protein: CASSPGTGGPSSYEQYF. The chain employs TRBV5-1 and TRBJ2-7, with 12 bases fitting TRBD1. CDR1 is SGHRS, CDR2 YFSETQ, per germline. This CDR3 region has 17 residues. V lost 4 bases and J lost 0; bases outside the gene matches: 8.

This clonotype was counted a few times. The gene calls are TRBV29-1 and TRBJ2-7; D is perhaps TRBD1 (6 bases). The germline gives CDR1 SQVTM, CDR2 ANQGSEA. The CDR3 loop spans 12 amino acids. Trimming pared 2 bases from V and 2 bases from J, leaving 7 bases between. DNA of the CDR3: TGCAGCGTTGAAACAGGGACCTACGAGCAGTACTTC. Translating gives CSVETGTYEQYF.

V is TRBV28 and J is TRBJ1-5, with TRBD1 matching 7 bases. The CDR3 consists of 17 residues. CDR1 is MDHEN and CDR2 is SYDVKM in the germline V gene. The V gene end was trimmed by 8 bases and the J gene end by 7 bases; junction bases not matched to a gene: 20. CDR3 sequence: CASRPLPTGTLGQPQHF. CDR3 bases: TGTGCCAGCCGACCCCTTCCGACAGGGACCTTGGGACAGCCCCAGCATTTT.